These T cell receptor beta chains were read from a single sample in a study of cytomegalovirus exposure and HLA in healthy donors. The protocol was immunoSEQ multiplex PCR, while the TCRdb copy is restricted to in-frame clones and leaves out a portion. The sample includes a few hundred thousand clones, 65% to 80% of them seen just once. The specimen was PBMCs. These receptors were collected from a man aged 40-49 years in good health and CMV-seronegative. The conserved cysteine and the conserved F or W are not part of the CDR3 here. Clone size, where shown, is once, few, many, or a class for clones that have expanded.

V gene | clone size | CDR3 protein
TRBV27 | . | ASSFRAGNGYT
TRBV6-1 | . | ASSEGVGSSGAYEQY
TRBV28 | . | ASSYQGGRNDNEQF
TRBV6-5 | . | ASSGTGGNEQF
TRBV15 | once | ATSRAGQMGPEAF
TRBV5-5 | few | ASSRTGKGVYEQY
TRBV2 | . | ASLTGTNTGELF
TRBV10-3 | . | AISGGGAGEQPQH
TRBV19 | . | ASAPIHTDTQY
TRBV5-4 | . | ASSLGGGRFSEQY
TRBV28 | once | ASARAGDSLYNEQF
TRBV2 | . | ASSRDQRTGYT
TRBV7-6 | . | ASSLSGQGGQY
TRBV2 | . | ASSEVGQGRGGYT
TRBV30 | . | AWRAGQSNYGYT
TRBV5-4 | . | ASSLFTGGYT
TRBV19 | . | ASSPRQGGSNQPQH
TRBV9 | few | ASSSLGGRNFGYT
TRBV19 | . | ASSIRTGNYGYT
TRBV7-9 | . | ASSLEGQNTEAF
TRBV7-7 | . | ASSVGLGKAEQF
TRBV7-9 | . | ASSLQGAHPDTQY
TRBV25-1 | . | ASSRTGGVWDGYI
TRBV2 | once | ASSPDRWGPETQY
TRBV9 | . | ASSAGQGFMNTEAF
TRBV27 | . | ASSRGGVATNTEAF
TRBV7-2 | . | ASSFTPGRNTEAF
TRBV12-5 | few | ASGLSLSGGDGELF
TRBV11-2 | . | ASSPGQGGDTQY
TRBV7-2 | . | ASSLRVQANYGYT
TRBV7-6 | . | ASSLDPGRGAQPQH
TRBV15 | . | ATSRDRGSSYNEQF
TRBV6-5 | few | ASSYRDRNSPLH
TRBV11-2 | few | ASSLGSLSGPGGSYEQY
TRBV7-3 | . | ASSLNRGNGYT
TRBV11-2 | . | ASSMTSGRGYEQY
TRBV4-2 | . | ASSQDWTGTDSPLH